The following is a T cell receptor (beta chain) sequence with its context. Antigen: not known. The CDR3 contains 12 residues. Trimming pared 2 bases from V and 4 bases from J, leaving 5 bases between. The data derive from a study of T cell responses to AZD1222 COVID-19 vaccine. Turning to the study itself: The analysis combined second doses at about 4 or about 12 weeks. The study, taken as a whole, reports: Elevations in Spike-specific TCR breadth and depth followed administration of two AZD1222 doses. Repertoire samples came only from after the peak T cell response.

TCRdb's table, derived via immunoSEQ multiplex PCR, lists solely in-frame clones and lacks some. The sample consists of 150,000 to 200,000 clones, around 87% of them appearing once. This specimen consisted of peripheral blood, obtained on day 0 of AZD1222 vaccination. The chain is built from TRBV12-3 or TRBV12-4 and TRBJ1-1; D is unclear. The receptor was isolated from an adult in good health. This chain's CDR3 is CASSLIGTEAFF. The CDR3 DNA follows: TGTGCCAGCAGTTTAATAGGCACTGAAGCTTTCTTT.